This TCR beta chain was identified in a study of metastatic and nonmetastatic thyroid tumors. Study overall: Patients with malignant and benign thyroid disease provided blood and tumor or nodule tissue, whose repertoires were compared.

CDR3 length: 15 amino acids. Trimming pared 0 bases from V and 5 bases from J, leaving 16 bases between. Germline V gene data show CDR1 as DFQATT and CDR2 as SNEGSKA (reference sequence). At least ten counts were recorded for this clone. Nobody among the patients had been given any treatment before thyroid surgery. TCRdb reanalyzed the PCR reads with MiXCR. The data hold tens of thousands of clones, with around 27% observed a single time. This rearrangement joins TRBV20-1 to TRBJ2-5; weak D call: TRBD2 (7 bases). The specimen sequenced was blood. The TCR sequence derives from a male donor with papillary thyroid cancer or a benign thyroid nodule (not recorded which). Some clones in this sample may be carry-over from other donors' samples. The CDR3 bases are TGCAGTGCTAGAGATTTCGTGGGAGGGGGGGAGACCCAGTACTTC. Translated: CSARDFVGGGETQYF.